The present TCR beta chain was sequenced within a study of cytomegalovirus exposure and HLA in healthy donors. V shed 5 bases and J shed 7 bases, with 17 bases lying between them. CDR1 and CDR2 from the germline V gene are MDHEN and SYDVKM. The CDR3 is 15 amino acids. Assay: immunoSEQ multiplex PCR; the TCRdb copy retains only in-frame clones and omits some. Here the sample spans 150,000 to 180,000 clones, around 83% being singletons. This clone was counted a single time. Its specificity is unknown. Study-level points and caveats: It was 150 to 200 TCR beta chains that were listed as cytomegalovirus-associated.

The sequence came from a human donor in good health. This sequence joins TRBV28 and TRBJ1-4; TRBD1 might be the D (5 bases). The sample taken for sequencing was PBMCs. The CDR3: CASSLGGVDSEKLFF. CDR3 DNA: TGTGCCAGCAGTCTGGGGGGGGTGGATAGTGAAAAACTGTTTTTT.